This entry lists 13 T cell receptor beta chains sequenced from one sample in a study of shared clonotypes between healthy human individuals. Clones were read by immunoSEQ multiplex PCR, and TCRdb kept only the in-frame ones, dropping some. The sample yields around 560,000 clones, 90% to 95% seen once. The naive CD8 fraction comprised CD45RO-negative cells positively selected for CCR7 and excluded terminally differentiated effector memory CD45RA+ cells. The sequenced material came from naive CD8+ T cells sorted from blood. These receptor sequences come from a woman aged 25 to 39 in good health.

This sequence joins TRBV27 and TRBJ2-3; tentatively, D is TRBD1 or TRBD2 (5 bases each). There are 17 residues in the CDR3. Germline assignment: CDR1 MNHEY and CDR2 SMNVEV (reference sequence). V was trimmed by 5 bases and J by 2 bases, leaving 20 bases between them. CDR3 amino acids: CASSPSESWDPTDTQYF. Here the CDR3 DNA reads TGTGCCAGCAGTCCCAGCGAAAGCTGGGACCCCACAGATACGCAGTATTTT.

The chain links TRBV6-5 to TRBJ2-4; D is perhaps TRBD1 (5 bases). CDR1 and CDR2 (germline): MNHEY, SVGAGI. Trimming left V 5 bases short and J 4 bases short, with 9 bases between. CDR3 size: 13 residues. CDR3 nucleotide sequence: TGTGCCAGCAGTCTGACAGAGAAAAACATTCAGTACTTC. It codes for CASSLTEKNIQYF.

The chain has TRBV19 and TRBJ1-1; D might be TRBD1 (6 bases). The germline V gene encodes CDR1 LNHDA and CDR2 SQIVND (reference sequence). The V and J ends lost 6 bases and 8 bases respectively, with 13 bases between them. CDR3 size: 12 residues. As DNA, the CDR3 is TGTGCCAGTAGGGAACCGGGACAAGAAGCTTTCTTT. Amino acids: CASREPGQEAFF. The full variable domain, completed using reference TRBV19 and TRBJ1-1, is DGGITQSPKYLFRKEGQNVTLSCEQNLNHDAMYWYRQDPGQGLRLIYYSQIVNDFQKGDIAEGYSVSREKKESFPLTVTSAQKNPTAFYLCASREPGQEAFFGQGTRLTVV.

This CDR3 is CASSEEGTYLYYEQYF. CDR3 in DNA: TGTGCCAGCAGTGAAGAAGGGACCTACCTATACTACGAGCAGTACTTC. The gene calls are TRBV6-1 and TRBJ2-7; D possibly uses TRBD1 or TRBD2 (5 bases each). Germline V gene data show CDR1 as MNHNS and CDR2 as SASEGT. Trimming left V 1 base short and J 3 bases short, with 16 bases between. The CDR3 runs 16 residues.

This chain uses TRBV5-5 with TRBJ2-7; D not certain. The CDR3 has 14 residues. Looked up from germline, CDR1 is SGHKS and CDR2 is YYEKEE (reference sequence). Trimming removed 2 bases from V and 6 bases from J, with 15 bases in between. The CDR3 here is CASSFIEFLSEQYF. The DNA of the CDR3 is TGTGCCAGCAGCTTTATCGAGTTTCTCTCCGAGCAGTACTTC.

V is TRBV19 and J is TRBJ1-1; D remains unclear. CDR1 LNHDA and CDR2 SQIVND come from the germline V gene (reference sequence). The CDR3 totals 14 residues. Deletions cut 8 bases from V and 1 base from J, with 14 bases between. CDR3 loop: CASYHTLGNTEAFF. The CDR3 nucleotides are TGTGCCAGTTACCACACTTTGGGGAACACTGAAGCTTTCTTT.

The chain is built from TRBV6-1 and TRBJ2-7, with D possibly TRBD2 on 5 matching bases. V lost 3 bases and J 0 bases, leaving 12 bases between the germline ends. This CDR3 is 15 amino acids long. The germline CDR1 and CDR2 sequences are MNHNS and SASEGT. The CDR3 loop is CASSDVSSSSYEQYF. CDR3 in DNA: TGTGCCAGCAGTGACGTGTCTAGCAGCTCCTACGAGCAGTACTTC.

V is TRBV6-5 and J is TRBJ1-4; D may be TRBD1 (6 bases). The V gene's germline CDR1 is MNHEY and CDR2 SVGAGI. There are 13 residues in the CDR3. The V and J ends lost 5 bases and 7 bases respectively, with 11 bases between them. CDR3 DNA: TGTGCCAGCAGTGCGACAGGAGTTGAAAAACTGTTTTTT. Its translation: CASSATGVEKLFF.

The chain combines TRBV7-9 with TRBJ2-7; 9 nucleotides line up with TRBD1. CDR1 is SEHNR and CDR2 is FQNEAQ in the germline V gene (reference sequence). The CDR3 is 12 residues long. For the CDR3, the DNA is TGTGCAGCCCGGGACAGGGCGGACGAGCAGTACTTC. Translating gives CAARDRADEQYF.

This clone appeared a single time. The DNA for the CDR3 is TGTGCCAGCAGCTTAGTTTCAGTTGACGGCTACACCTTC. Translated, it gives CASSLVSVDGYTF. The chain is built from TRBV11-2 and TRBJ1-2; no reliable D call. From germline, CDR1 is SGHAT and CDR2 FQNNGV. There are 13 residues in the CDR3. The V end lost 1 base, the J end lost 8 bases, and 11 bases lay between the germline ends.

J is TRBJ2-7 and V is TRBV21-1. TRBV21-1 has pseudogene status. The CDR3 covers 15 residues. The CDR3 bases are TGTGCCAGCAGACAATTCGTACACGTGTTAGACGAGCAGTACTTC. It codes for CASRQFVHVLDEQYF.

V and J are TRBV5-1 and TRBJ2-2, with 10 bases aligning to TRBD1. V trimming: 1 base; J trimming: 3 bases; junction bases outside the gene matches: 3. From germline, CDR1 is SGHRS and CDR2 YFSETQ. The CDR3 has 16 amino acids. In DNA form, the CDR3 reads TGCGCCAGCAGCTTGACGGGACAGGGGTACACCGGGGAGCTGTTTTTT. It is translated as CASSLTGQGYTGELFF.

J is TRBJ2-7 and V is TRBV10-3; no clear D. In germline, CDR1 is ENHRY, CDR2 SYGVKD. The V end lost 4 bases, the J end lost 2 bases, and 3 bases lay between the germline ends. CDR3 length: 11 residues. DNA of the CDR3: TGTGCCATCAGTGCCACCTACGAGCAGTACTTC. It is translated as CAISATYEQYF.